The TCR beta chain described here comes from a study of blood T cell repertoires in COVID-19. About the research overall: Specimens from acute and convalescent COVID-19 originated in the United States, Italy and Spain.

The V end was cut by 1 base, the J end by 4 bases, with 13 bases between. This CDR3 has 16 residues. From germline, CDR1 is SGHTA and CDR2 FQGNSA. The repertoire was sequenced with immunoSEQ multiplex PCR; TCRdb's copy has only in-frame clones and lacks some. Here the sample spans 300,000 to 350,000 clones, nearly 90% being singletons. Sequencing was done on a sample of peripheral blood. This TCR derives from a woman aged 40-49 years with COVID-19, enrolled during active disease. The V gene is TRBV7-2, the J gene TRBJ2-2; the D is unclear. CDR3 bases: TGTGCCAGCAGCTTAGTTGTTTTGAGTGGCACCGGGGAGCTGTTTTTT. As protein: CASSLVVLSGTGELFF.